The 3 T cell receptor beta chains presented below share a single source sample, sequenced in a study of blood T cells in healthy people across ages. Combining a sample-barcoded 5' primer with a J-beta primer mix, a second PCR ran for 7 to 11 cycles. TCRdb passed the 5' RACE reads through MiXCR, listing each CDR3 protein once. Altogether about 1.5 million distinct CDR3 sequences are present, roughly 43% being singletons, with the ten largest covering less than 5%. Sequencing used blood. All receptors derive from a woman in her late teens or twenties in good health.

This chain connects TRBV7-2 to TRBJ2-4, with 8 bases lining up with TRBD1. CDR1 and CDR2 from the germline V gene are SGHTA and FQGNSA. J gave up 3 bases and V 2 bases, and 6 bases lay outside the gene matches. This CDR3 has 16 amino acids. The CDR3 loop reads CASSLPRTGFKNIQYF. The CDR3 DNA reads as TGTGCCAGCAGCTTACCTCGGACAGGGTTCAAAAACATTCAGTACTTC.

This clonotype has more than one count but fewer than ten. The chain is built from TRBV11-2 and TRBJ2-1; 12 bases line up with TRBD2. This CDR3 contains 18 residues. The germline CDR1 and CDR2 sequences are SGHAT and FQNNGV. Trimming cost V 1 base and J 0 bases; bases outside gene matches: 4. CDR3 DNA sequence: TGTGCCAGCAGCTTAGGACTAGCGGGAGCAGGCTCCTACAATGAGCAGTTCTTC. Its protein product is CASSLGLAGAGSYNEQFF. Full variable domain (remainder filled in from reference TRBV11-2 and TRBJ2-1): EAGVAQSPRYKIIEKRQSVAFWCNPISGHATLYWYQQILGQGPKLLIQFQNNGVVDDSQLPKDRFSAERLKGVDSTLKIQPAKLEDSAVYLCASSLGLAGAGSYNEQFFGPGTRLTVL.

This clonotype was seen a few times. This chain joins TRBV2 and TRBJ2-4; tentative D call: TRBD2 (5 bases). The CDR3 has 14 residues. Germline V gene data show CDR1 as SNHLY and CDR2 as FYNNEI. Trimming pared 0 bases from V and 7 bases from J, leaving 10 bases between. CDR3 nucleotide sequence: TGTGCCAGCAGTGAAGCGCGATCGGGGAACATTCAGTACTTC. It is translated as CASSEARSGNIQYF. The whole variable domain, remainder taken from reference TRBV2 and TRBJ2-4, is EPEVTQTPSHQVTQMGQEVILRCVPISNHLYFYWYRQILGQKVEFLVSFYNNEISEKSEIFDDQFSVERPDGSNFTLKIRSTKLEDSAMYFCASSEARSGNIQYFGAGTRLSVL.